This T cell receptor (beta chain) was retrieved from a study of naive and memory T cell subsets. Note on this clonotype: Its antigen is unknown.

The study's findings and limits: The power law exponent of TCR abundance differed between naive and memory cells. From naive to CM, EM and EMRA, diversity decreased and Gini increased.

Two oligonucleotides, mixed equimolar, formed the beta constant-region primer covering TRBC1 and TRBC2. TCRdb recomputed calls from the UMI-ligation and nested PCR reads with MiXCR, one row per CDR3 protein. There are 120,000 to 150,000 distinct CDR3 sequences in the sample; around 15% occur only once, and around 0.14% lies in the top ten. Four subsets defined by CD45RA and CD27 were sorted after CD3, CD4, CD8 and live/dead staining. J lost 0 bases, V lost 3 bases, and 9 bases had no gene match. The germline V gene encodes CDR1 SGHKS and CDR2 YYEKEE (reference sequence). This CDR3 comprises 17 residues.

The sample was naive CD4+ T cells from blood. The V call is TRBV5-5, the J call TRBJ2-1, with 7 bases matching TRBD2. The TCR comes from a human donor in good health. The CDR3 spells CASSSAPLADSYNEQFF. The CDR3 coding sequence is TGTGCCAGCAGCTCGGCACCTCTAGCGGACTCCTACAATGAGCAGTTCTTC.